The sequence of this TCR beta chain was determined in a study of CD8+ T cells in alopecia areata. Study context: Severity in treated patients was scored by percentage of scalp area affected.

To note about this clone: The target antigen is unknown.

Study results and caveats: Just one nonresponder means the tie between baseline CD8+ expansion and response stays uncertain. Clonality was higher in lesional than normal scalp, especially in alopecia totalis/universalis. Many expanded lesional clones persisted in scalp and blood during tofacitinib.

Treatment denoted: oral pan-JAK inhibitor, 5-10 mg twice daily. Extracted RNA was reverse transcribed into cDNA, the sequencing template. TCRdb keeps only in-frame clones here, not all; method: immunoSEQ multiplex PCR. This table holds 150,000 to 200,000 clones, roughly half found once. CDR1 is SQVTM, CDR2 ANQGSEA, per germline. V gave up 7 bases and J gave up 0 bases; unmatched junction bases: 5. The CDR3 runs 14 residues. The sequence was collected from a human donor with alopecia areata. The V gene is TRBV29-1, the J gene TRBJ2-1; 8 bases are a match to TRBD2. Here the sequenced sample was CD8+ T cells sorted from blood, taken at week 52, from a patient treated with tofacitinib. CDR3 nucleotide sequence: TGCAGCGCGACTAGCGTAAGCTCCTACAATGAGCAGTTCTTC. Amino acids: CSATSVSSYNEQFF.